A single sample is the source of the 3 T cell receptor beta chains below, sequenced in a study of cytomegalovirus exposure and HLA in healthy donors. TCRdb keeps only in-frame clones here, not all; method: immunoSEQ multiplex PCR. Of a few hundred thousand clones listed, 80% to 90% are singletons. The sample taken for sequencing was PBMCs. These receptors originate from a woman younger than 35 in good health and CMV-seronegative.

V and J are TRBV18 and TRBJ2-1; a possible D gene is TRBD2 (6 bases). This CDR3 comprises 14 residues. Germline CDR1 KGHSH, CDR2 LQKENI. Trimming took 3 bases from V and 1 from J, leaving 7 bases between them. CDR3 protein: CASSPGGSYNEQFF. In nucleotides, the CDR3 is TGTGCCAGCTCACCGGGGGGATCCTACAATGAGCAGTTCTTC.

V usage is TRBV5-4 and J usage is TRBJ2-5; TRBD1 aligns across 7 bases. This CDR3 is 16 amino acids long. Trimming removed 2 bases from V and 5 bases from J; junction bases left unmatched: 12. In germline, CDR1 is SGHNT, CDR2 YYREEE (reference sequence). The chain's CDR3 is CASSFSSGQPRETQYF. The CDR3 nucleotides are TGTGCCAGCAGCTTTTCCTCGGGACAGCCGAGGGAGACCCAGTACTTC.

A single count supports this clone. The V and J genes are TRBV19 and TRBJ2-7; D gene uncertain. Trimming pared 5 bases from V and 5 bases from J, leaving 16 bases between. The germline CDR1 and CDR2 sequences are LNHDA and SQIVND (reference sequence). The CDR3 loop spans 14 amino acids. Written as DNA, the CDR3 is TGTGCCAGTAGTTCTGCCCTACGGCGGCACGAGCAGTACTTC. Its protein is CASSSALRRHEQYF.